This T cell receptor beta chain was identified during a study of T cells in Graves' hyperthyroidism and ophthalmopathy. The study excluded patients with uncontrolled infection, other autoimmune disease, pregnancy or lactation. RNA transcripts yielded amplified TCR beta CDR3 regions. An initial round of RT-PCR targeting the TCR CDR3 relied on the HTBI primer set. TCRdb called the multiplex PCR reads again in MiXCR, with one record for every CDR3 protein. The sample has fewer than 650,000 distinct CDR3 sequences; approximately 48% are singletons. This clonotype appeared many times. The J segment lost 6 bases and the V segment lost 1 base, leaving 2 bases of the junction unmatched. CDR3 length equals 13 residues. The germline V gene encodes CDR1 LGHNA and CDR2 YSLEER.

This TCR was recovered from an adult woman with Graves' disease, either hyperthyroidism or ophthalmopathy (not recorded which). The source material was peripheral blood or thyroid tissue (not recorded which). This chain connects TRBV4-3 to TRBJ2-5; 7 nucleotides match TRBD1. The CDR3 region is CASSQGQGQTQYF. As DNA, the CDR3 is TGCGCCAGCAGCCAAGGACAGGGCCAGACCCAGTACTTC.